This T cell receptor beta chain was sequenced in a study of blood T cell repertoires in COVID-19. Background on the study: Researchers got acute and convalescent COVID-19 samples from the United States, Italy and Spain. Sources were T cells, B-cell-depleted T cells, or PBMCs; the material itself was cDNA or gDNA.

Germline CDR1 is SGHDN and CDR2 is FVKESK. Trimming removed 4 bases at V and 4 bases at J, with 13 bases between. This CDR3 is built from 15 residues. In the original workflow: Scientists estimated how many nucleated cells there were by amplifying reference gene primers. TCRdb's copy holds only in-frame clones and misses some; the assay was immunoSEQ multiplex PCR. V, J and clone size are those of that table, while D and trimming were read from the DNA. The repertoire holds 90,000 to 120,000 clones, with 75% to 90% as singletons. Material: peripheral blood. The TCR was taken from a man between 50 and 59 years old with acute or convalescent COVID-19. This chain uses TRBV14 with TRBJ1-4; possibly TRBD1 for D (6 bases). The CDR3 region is CASSLTRGVNEKLFF. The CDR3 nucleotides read TGTGCCAGCAGCCTTACCAGGGGAGTTAATGAAAAACTGTTTTTT.